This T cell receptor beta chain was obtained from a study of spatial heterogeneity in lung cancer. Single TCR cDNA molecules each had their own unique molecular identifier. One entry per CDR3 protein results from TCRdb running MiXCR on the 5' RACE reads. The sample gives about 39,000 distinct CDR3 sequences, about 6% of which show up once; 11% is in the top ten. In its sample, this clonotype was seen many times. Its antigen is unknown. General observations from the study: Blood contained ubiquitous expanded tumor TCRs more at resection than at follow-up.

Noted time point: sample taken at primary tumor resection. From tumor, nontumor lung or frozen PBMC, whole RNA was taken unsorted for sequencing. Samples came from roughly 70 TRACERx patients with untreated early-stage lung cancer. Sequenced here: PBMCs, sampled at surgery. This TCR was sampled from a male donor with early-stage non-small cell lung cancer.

The CDR3 DNA follows: TGTGCCAGCAGTCGGACAGGGTTGGCTCAGCCCCAGCATTTT. As protein: CASSRTGLAQPQHF. The V call is TRBV6-5, the J call TRBJ1-5; 8 bases match TRBD1. V lost 5 bases and J lost 6; bases outside the gene matches: 6. The CDR3 consists of 14 residues. Germline V gene lookup returns CDR1 MNHEY and CDR2 SVGAGI.